This T cell receptor (beta chain) derives from a study of blood T cell repertoires in COVID-19 (dated by TCRdb to the early 2020s). Study-level background: Samples covering the acute and convalescent phases of COVID-19 were provided by collaborators in the United States, Italy and Spain. The sample metadata nearly always contained a de-identified subject ID, COVID-19 status, age in years and sex. The prospective study material was composed of cDNA or gDNA derived from T cells, B-cell-depleted T cells, or PBMCs. The samples were drawn from the first 160 participants of the ongoing ImmuneRACE study and from 950 to 1,500 subjects provided by 6 global collaborators. A freely available public database, intended as a resource for researchers studying the immune response to SARS-CoV-2, is where the repertoires were released. Subjects who had been exposed to COVID-19, were actively infected with it, or had recovered from it provided the deeply sampled blood TCRbeta repertoires that made up the dataset. HLA class I and class II types, where available, came from metadata supplied by the sample provider rather than from assay-based typing. Summary of the overall study and its limitations: The amount of clinical and demographic metadata varied by source and participant and was provided uncurated.

TCRbeta CDR3 regions were amplified from genomic DNA using the immunoSEQ Assay, a bias-controlled multiplex PCR. In the original analysis: Nucleated cell counts per sample were estimated from amplification of reference gene primers within the assay. To quantify the absolute abundance of each unique TCRbeta CDR3 rearrangement, sequence reads were collapsed and filtered. For each sample, productive Simpson clonality was calculated as the square root of Simpson's diversity index over productive rearrangements. The table comes from immuneACCESS by way of TCRdb, which keeps in-frame sequences with V and J called. Part of the clones is missing from these tables; in studies checked, under half for an unresolved V gene and the rest for unknown reasons. V and J calls and clone size are copied from that table; D and trimming were computed from the DNA. A total of 60,000 to 90,000 clones appear in this sample, 84% of them only once. The ten largest clones represent around 3.4% of the sample.

The CDR3 numbers 16 residues from cysteine through phenylalanine. Just the 48-base CDR3 DNA is kept, in frame starting at base 1. Here V drops 0 bases and J drops 6 bases, and the junction holds 7 bases not matched to any gene. The germline V gene yields MGHRA for CDR1 and YSYEKL for CDR2. In the case of this clone: Its antigen specificity is not known. One base away there is no much larger clone; base qualities are not given.

Whole blood was collected in K2EDTA tubes by collaborating institutions according to the institutions' own protocols. Collaborator samples were shipped for TCRbeta analysis as frozen whole blood, isolated PBMCs, or DNA extracted from either sample type. The chain was built from TRBV4-1 and TRBJ1-5, with 8 central nucleotides matching TRBD1. Sequenced material: peripheral blood. This receptor was taken from a man aged 50 or older with acute or convalescent COVID-19. The DNA is TGCGCCAGCAGCCAAGATGAGCAGGGGGCAAGTCAGCCCCAGCATTTT. This yields the protein CASSQDEQGASQPQHF.